This T cell receptor beta chain was sequenced in a study of Ad26.COV2.S vaccination and SARS-CoV-2 variants. Overall study: It was the COV1001 Ad26.COV2.S trial arm that included the donor. Findings and limits, study-wide: TCR breadth and depth analyses may have underestimated total T cell responses.

The protocol was immunoSEQ multiplex PCR, while the TCRdb copy is restricted to in-frame clones and leaves out a portion. Of hundreds of thousands of clones listed, 89% are singletons. V lost 1 base to trimming and J lost 1 base; unmatched junction nucleotides: 1. The germline V gene encodes CDR1 SGHTA and CDR2 FQGNSA. The CDR3 covers 15 residues. The treatment here: some 20 received Ad26.COV2.S at low or high dose, single or two shots; roughly five received placebo; per-sample allocation not given. Material that was analyzed had been drawn on day 63 after the first vaccine or placebo injection. Immunization relied on an Ad26 vector, which expressed Wuhan-strain SARS-CoV-2 spike. As for this clone: Its antigen is not known.

The sequences come from peripheral blood, collected in a trial of Ad26.COV2.S vaccine versus placebo. The origin of this receptor is a person between 18 and 60 years old who received the Ad26.COV2.S COVID-19 vaccine or a placebo. The chain is built from TRBV7-2 and TRBJ2-3; 8 bases are shared with TRBD1. Here the CDR3 DNA reads TGTGCCAGCAGCTTAGGGGACAGGCGCACAGATACGCAGTATTTT. This encodes CASSLGDRRTDTQYF.